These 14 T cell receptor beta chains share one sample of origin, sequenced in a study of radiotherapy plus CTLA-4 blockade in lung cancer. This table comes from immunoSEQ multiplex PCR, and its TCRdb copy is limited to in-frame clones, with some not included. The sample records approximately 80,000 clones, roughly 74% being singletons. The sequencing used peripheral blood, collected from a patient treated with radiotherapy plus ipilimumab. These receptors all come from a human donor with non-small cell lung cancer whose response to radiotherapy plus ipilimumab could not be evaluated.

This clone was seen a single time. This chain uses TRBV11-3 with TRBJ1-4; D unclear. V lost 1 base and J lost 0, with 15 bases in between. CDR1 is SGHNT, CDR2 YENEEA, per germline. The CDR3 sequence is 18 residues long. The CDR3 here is CASSLVTDFIATNEKLFF. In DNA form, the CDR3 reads TGTGCCAGCAGCTTAGTGACGGACTTTATTGCAACTAATGAAAAACTGTTTTTT.

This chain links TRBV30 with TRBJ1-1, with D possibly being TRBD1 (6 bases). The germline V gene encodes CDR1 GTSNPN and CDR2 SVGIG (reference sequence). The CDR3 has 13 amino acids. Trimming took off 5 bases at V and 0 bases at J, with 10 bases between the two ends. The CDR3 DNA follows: TGTGCCTGGGAGGGGGAATTGAACACTGAAGCTTTCTTT. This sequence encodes CAWEGELNTEAFF.

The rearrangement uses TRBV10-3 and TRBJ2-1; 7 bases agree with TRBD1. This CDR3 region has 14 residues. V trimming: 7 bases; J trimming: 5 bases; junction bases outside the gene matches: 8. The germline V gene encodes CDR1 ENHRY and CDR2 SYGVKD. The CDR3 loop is CAINPGQQNNEQFF. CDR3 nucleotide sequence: TGTGCCATCAACCCGGGACAGCAAAACAATGAGCAGTTCTTC.

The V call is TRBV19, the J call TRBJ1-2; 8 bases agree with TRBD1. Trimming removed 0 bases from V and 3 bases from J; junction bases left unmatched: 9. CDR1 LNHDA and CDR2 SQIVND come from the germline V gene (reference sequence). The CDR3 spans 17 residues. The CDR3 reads CASSIDRWRGQDYGYTF. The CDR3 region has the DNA TGTGCCAGTAGTATAGATCGGTGGAGGGGACAGGACTATGGCTACACCTTC.

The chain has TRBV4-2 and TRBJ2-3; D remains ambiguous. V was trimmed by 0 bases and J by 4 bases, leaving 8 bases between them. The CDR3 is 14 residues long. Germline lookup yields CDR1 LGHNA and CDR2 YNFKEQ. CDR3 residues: CASSQDSVADTQYF. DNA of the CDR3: TGTGCCAGCAGCCAAGATTCGGTTGCAGATACGCAGTATTTT.

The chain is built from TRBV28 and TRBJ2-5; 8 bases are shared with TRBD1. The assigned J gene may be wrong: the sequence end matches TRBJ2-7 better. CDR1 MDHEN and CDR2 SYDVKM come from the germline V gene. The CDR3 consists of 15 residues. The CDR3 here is CASSPHRGVSYEQYF. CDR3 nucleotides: TGTGCCAGCAGTCCCCACAGGGGGGTTTCCTACGAGCAGTACTTC.

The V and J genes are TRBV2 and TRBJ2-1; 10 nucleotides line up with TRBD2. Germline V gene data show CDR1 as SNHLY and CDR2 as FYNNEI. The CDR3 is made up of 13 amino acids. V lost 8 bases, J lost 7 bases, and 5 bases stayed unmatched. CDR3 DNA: TGTGCCAGCCAGACTAGCGGGTATAATGAGCAGTTCTTC. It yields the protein CASQTSGYNEQFF.

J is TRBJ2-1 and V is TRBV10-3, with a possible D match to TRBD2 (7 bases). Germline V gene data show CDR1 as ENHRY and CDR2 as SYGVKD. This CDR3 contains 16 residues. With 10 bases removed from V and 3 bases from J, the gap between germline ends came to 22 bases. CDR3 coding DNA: TGTGCCACCCAACAGGGAGCTAGCGGCGTCTACAATGAGCAGTTCTTC. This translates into CATQQGASGVYNEQFF.

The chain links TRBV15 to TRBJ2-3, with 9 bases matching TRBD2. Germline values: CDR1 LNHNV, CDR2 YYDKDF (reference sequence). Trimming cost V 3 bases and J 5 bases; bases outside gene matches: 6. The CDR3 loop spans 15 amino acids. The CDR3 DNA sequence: TGTGCCACCAGCAGGCGGGGGGGCGTGGGAGATACGCAGTATTTT. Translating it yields CATSRRGGVGDTQYF. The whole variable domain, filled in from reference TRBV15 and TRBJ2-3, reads DAMVIQNPRYQVTQFGKPVTLSCSQTLNHNVMYWYQQKSSQAPKLLFHYYDKDFNNEADTPDNFQSRRPNTSFCFLDIRSPGLGDTAMYLCATSRRGGVGDTQYFGPGTRLTVL.

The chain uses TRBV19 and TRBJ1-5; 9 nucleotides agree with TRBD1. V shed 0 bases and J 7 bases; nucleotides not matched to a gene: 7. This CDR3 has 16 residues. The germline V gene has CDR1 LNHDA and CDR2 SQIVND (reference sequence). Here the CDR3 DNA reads TGTGCCAGTAGTATAGATTTACAGGGGGCAGGGCAGCCCCAGCATTTT. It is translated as CASSIDLQGAGQPQHF.

CDR3 region: CATSKSTGTGGGNTIYF. CDR3 sequence (DNA): TGTGCCACCAGCAAATCTACCGGGACAGGCGGTGGAAACACCATATATTTT. J is TRBJ1-3 and V is TRBV15; 8 nucleotides match TRBD1. Germline CDR1 and CDR2: LNHNV and YYDKDF (reference sequence). The ends lost 4 bases at V and 3 bases at J; junction bases unmatched: 11. The CDR3 is 17 residues long.

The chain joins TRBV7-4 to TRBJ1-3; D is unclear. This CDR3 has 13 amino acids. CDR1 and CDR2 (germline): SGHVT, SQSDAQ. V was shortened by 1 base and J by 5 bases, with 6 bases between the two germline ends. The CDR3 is CASSLDKRNTIYF. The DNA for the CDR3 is TGTGCCAGCAGCTTAGACAAGAGAAACACCATATATTTT.

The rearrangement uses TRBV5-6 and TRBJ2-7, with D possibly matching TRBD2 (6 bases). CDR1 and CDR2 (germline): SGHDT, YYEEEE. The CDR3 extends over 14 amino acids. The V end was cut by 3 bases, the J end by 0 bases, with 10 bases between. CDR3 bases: TGTGCCAGCAGCTGGGGGACTGACTCCTACGAGCAGTACTTC. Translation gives CASSWGTDSYEQYF.

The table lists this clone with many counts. The DNA for the CDR3 is TGTGCCACCACAAAAATCGGACAGGGCTCTGGAAACACCATATATTTT. Amino acid sequence: CATTKIGQGSGNTIYF. The chain couples TRBV9 to TRBJ1-3; 8 nucleotides match TRBD1. Germline trimming cut 9 bases from V and 0 bases from J; bases unmatched to any gene: 11. Germline V gene sequence: CDR1 SGDLS, CDR2 YYNGEE. The CDR3 runs to 16 residues.